Following are 21 T cell receptor beta chains from one sample sequenced in a study of siplizumab effects on memory and regulatory T cells. The table came from immunoSEQ multiplex PCR; TCRdb's copy has only in-frame clones and leaves some out. The data hold over 100,000 clones, with over 90% observed a single time. Sequences were obtained from Tregs sorted from blood. The origin of the receptors is a human donor in good health.

The V and J genes are TRBV15 and TRBJ1-1; possible D gene TRBD1, 6 bases. The CDR3 loop spans 15 amino acids. Germline CDR1 reads LNHNV; CDR2 reads YYDKDF (reference sequence). V was cut by 2 bases and J by 3 bases, with 13 bases left in between. In DNA, the CDR3 is TGTGCCACCAGCAGATCTAGATCAGGGGACACTGAAGCTTTCTTT. It encodes CATSRSRSGDTEAFF.

The chain employs TRBV10-3 and TRBJ2-7, with 12 bases that match TRBD2. The germline gives CDR1 ENHRY, CDR2 SYGVKD. Trimming at V came to 4 bases and at J to 2 bases, leaving 6 bases not matched to a gene. CDR3 length equals 16 residues. Here the CDR3 DNA reads TGTGCCATCAGTGGACTAGCGGGAGACGGTCCCTACGAGCAGTACTTC. The encoded protein is CAISGLAGDGPYEQYF.

This clone was observed a single time. The rearrangement links TRBV6-6 to TRBJ2-2; TRBD2 aligns across 10 bases. The CDR3 is made up of 15 amino acids. V dropped 4 bases and J dropped 5; count of bases not matched to a gene: 4. Germline V gene lookup returns CDR1 MNHNY and CDR2 SVGAGI (reference sequence). DNA for the CDR3: TGTGCCAGCAGTTTAGTTAGCGGGGGGACCGGGGAGCTGTTTTTT. Translation gives CASSLVSGGTGELFF.

The CDR3 loop reads CASRNSGGLPYEQYF. The CDR3 coding sequence is TGTGCCAGCAGAAATTCGGGGGGACTTCCCTACGAGCAGTACTTC. The chain employs TRBV14 and TRBJ2-7; TRBD2 matches 7 bases. This CDR3 comprises 15 residues. J lost 2 bases, V lost 6 bases, and 10 bases had no gene match. Germline loops: CDR1 SGHDN, CDR2 FVKESK.

CDR3 nucleotides: TGTGCCATCAGTGCTCTTAGACTAGCGGGAAAGTACAATGAGCAGTTCTTC. Protein sequence: CAISALRLAGKYNEQFF. This chain links TRBV10-3 with TRBJ2-1; TRBD2 matches 11 bases. The CDR3 has 17 residues. The germline V gene has CDR1 ENHRY and CDR2 SYGVKD. With 4 bases clipped from V and 4 bases from J, the junction kept 9 bases outside the gene matches.

The J gene is TRBJ2-1, the V gene TRBV7-2; 7 bases agree with TRBD2. V lost 2 bases to trimming and J lost 9 bases; unmatched junction nucleotides: 10. The CDR3 length is 15 residues. From germline, CDR1 is SGHTA and CDR2 FQGNSA. CDR3 bases: TGTGCCAGCAGCTTAAACGCAGCGGGGCGGGGTGAGCAGTTCTTC. Protein product: CASSLNAAGRGEQFF.

The genes are TRBV30 and TRBJ2-5; 7 positions match TRBD2. J was trimmed by 7 bases and V by 1 base; bases with no gene match: 12. From germline, CDR1 is GTSNPN and CDR2 SVGIG (reference sequence). The CDR3 length is 15 residues. The CDR3 is CAWSGSAGWRGTQYF. The CDR3, as DNA: TGTGCCTGGAGTGGGTCAGCGGGGTGGCGGGGGACCCAGTACTTC.

The chain combines TRBV4-3 with TRBJ2-7; D tentatively reads TRBD1 or TRBD2 (5 bases each). Trimming removed 2 bases at V and 5 bases at J, with 10 bases between. In germline, CDR1 is LGHNA, CDR2 YSLEER. The CDR3 is 13 amino acids. CDR3 DNA: TGCGCCAGCAGCCAATTCAGGGACCACGAGCAGTACTTC. Its protein product is CASSQFRDHEQYF.

The CDR3 region has the DNA TGTGCCAGCAGCTTGACTAGCGGGAGGGCTACCGCAGATACGCAGTATTTT. Amino acid sequence: CASSLTSGRATADTQYF. This chain uses TRBV9 with TRBJ2-3; 14 nucleotides match TRBD2. Germline CDR1 and CDR2: SGDLS and YYNGEE. Germline trimming cut 4 bases from V and 4 bases from J; bases unmatched to any gene: 8. CDR3 length: 17 residues.

This chain uses TRBV6-5 with TRBJ1-3, with a tentative D call TRBD1 (6 bases). In germline, CDR1 is MNHEY, CDR2 SVGAGI. V was pared by 2 bases and J by 4 bases, with 9 bases between. The CDR3 is 14 residues long. CDR3 coding DNA: TGTGCCAGCAGTTACAGGGGGTCCGGAAACACCATATATTTT. It codes for CASSYRGSGNTIYF.

This sequence joins TRBV10-2 and TRBJ2-1; D perhaps matches TRBD2 (6 bases). This CDR3 has 16 residues. Germline loops: CDR1 WSHSY, CDR2 SAAADI. Trimming removed 4 bases at V and 8 bases at J, with 21 bases between. In nucleotides, the CDR3 is TGCGCCAGCAGTGGCCCCTTCGGGGCGGGGTCGCATGAGCAGTTCTTC. Translation gives CASSGPFGAGSHEQFF.

CDR3 residues: CAILDLSTDTQYF. The CDR3 region has the DNA TGTGCCATTCTAGACCTTAGCACAGATACGCAGTATTTT. The chain employs TRBV10-3 and TRBJ2-3; no reliable D call. Trimming removed 9 bases from V and 0 bases from J, with 10 bases in between. Looked up from germline, CDR1 is ENHRY and CDR2 is SYGVKD. The CDR3 is 13 amino acids.

The chain links TRBV14 to TRBJ2-7; no clear D gene. There are 12 residues in the CDR3. CDR1 is SGHDN and CDR2 is FVKESK in the germline V gene. V was shortened by 2 bases and J by 5 bases, with 7 bases between the two germline ends. This chain's CDR3 is CASSQRPDEQYF. The CDR3 nucleotides read TGTGCCAGCAGCCAACGCCCGGACGAGCAGTACTTC.

The CDR3: CAISEGETQYF. The DNA for the CDR3 is TGTGCCATCAGTGAGGGAGAGACCCAGTACTTC. This rearrangement joins TRBV10-3 to TRBJ2-5; D gene ambiguous. This CDR3 is 11 amino acids long. The germline V gene encodes CDR1 ENHRY and CDR2 SYGVKD. Trimming took 2 bases from V and 4 from J, leaving 2 bases between them.

This chain links TRBV6-1 with TRBJ1-2; a possible D gene is TRBD1 (5 bases). The germline CDR1 and CDR2 sequences are MNHNS and SASEGT. This CDR3 region has 13 residues. V was shortened by 6 bases and J by 4 bases, with 12 bases between the two germline ends. CDR3 protein: CASRAGTAYGYTF. The CDR3 DNA sequence: TGTGCCAGCAGGGCCGGGACGGCCTATGGCTACACCTTC.

This chain connects TRBV7-3 to TRBJ1-1, with D maybe TRBD1 (6 bases). CDR1 and CDR2 (germline): SGHTA, FQGTGA. Trimming cost V 2 bases and J 5 bases, with 12 bases left between them. This CDR3 is built from 14 residues. The CDR3 loop reads CASSLFNRVTEAFF. The CDR3 nucleotides read TGTGCCAGCAGCTTATTTAACAGGGTTACTGAAGCTTTCTTT.

The chain has TRBV6-5 and TRBJ2-2; D gene uncertain. The CDR3 covers 14 residues. CDR1 is MNHEY, CDR2 SVGAGI, per germline. Trimming pared 0 bases from V and 5 bases from J, leaving 7 bases between. As DNA, the CDR3 is TGTGCCAGCAGTTACTCGGGTGGGACCGGGGAGCTGTTTTTT. Translated: CASSYSGGTGELFF.

The chain couples TRBV2 to TRBJ1-1, with D unclear. The CDR3 is made up of 13 amino acids. Germline assignment: CDR1 SNHLY and CDR2 FYNNEI. The V gene lost 5 bases and the J gene lost 1 base, with 8 bases spanning the gap. CDR3 sequence (DNA): TGTGCCAGCAGTTCAGAGGCGAACACTGAAGCTTTCTTT. As protein: CASSSEANTEAFF.

This chain connects TRBV30 to TRBJ2-1; 8 bases fit TRBD1. The ends lost 2 bases at V and 2 bases at J; junction bases unmatched: 5. CDR1 and CDR2 from the germline V gene are GTSNPN and SVGIG (reference sequence). This CDR3 contains 15 residues. The CDR3 nucleotides read TGTGCCTGGAGTCAGGGACAGGTTACCTACAATGAGCAGTTCTTC. Its translation: CAWSQGQVTYNEQFF.

This CDR3 is CASSFRTDEKLFF. Written as DNA, the CDR3 is TGCGCCAGCAGCTTCCGGACGGATGAAAAACTGTTTTTT. V is TRBV5-1 and J is TRBJ1-4; D is undetermined. V was pared by 2 bases and J by 6 bases, with 8 bases between. Germline loops: CDR1 SGHRS, CDR2 YFSETQ. This CDR3 has 13 residues.

The chain employs TRBV7-9 and TRBJ1-2, with TRBD1 matching 8 bases. The V segment lost 0 bases and the J segment 4 bases; nucleotides outside the gene matches: 1. Germline values: CDR1 SEHNR, CDR2 FQNEAQ (reference sequence). The length of the CDR3 is 14 residues. The CDR3 sequence is CASSLATGGYGYTF. CDR3 sequence (DNA): TGTGCCAGCAGCTTAGCCACAGGGGGCTATGGCTACACCTTC.